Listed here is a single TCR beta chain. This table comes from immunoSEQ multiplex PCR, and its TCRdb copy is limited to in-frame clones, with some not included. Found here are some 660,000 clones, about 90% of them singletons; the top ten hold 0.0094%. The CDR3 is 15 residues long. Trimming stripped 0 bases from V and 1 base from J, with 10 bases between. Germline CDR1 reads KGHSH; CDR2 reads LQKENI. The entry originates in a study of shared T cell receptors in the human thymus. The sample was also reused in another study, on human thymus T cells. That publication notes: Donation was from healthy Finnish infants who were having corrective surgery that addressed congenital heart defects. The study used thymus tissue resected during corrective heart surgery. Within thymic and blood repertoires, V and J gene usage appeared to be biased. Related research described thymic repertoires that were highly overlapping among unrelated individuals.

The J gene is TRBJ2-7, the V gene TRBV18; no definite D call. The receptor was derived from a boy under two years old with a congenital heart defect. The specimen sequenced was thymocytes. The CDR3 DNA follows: TGTGCCAGCTCACCACCCCGCAGGTCGTCCTACGAGCAGTACTTC. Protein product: CASSPPRRSSYEQYF.